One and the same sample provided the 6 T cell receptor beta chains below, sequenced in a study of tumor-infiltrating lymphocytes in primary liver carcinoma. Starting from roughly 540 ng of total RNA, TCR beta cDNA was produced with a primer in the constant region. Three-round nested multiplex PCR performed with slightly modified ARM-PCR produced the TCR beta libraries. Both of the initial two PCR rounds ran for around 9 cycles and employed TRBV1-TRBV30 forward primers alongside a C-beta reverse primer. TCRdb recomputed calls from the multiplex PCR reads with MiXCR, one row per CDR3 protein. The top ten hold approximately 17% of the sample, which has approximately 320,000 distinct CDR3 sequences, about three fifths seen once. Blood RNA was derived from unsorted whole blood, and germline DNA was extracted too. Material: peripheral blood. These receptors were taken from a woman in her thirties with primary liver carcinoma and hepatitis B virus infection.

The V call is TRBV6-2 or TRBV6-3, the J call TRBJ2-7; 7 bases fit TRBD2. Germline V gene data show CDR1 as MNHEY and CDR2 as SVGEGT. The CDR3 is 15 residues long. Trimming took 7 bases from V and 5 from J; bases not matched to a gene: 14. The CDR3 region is CASNPSLAAPDEQYF. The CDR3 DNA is TGTGCCAGCAACCCCTCTCTAGCGGCCCCTGACGAGCAGTACTTC.

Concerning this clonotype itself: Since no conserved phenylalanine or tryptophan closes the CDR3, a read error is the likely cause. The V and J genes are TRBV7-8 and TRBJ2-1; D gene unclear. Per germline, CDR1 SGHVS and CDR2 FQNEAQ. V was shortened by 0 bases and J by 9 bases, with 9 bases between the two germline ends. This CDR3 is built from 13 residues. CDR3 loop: CASSLAILGEQFS. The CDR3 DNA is TGTGCCAGCAGCTTAGCGATCCTAGGTGAGCAGTTCTCC.

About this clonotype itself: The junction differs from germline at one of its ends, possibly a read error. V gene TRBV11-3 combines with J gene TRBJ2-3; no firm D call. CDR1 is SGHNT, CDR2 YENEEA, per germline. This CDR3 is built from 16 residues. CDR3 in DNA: TGTGCCAGCGGCTTAGATCCCGGCACAAGCAAAGATACGCAGTATTTT. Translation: CASGLDPGTSKDTQYF.

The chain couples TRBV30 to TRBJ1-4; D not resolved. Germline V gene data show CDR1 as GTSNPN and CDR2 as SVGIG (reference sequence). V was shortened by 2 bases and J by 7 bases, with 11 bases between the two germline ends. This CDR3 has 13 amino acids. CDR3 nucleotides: TGTGCCTGGAGTTGGGGATATATTGAAAAACTGTTTTTT. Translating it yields CAWSWGYIEKLFF.

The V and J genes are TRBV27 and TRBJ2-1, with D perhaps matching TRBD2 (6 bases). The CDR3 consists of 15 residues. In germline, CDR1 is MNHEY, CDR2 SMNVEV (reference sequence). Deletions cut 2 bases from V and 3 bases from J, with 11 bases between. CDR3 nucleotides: TGTGCCAGCAGTTTAACGGGAGCCGGCTACAATGAGCAGTTCTTC. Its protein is CASSLTGAGYNEQFF.

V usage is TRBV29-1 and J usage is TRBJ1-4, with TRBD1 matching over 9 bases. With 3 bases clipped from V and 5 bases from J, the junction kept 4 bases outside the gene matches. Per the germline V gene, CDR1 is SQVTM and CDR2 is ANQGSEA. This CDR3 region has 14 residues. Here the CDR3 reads CSVDEGTGNEKLFF. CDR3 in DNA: TGCAGCGTTGATGAGGGGACAGGGAATGAAAAACTGTTTTTT.